This T cell receptor beta chain emerged from a study of cytomegalovirus exposure and HLA in healthy donors (dated by TCRdb to 2015 to 2018). Regarding the complete study: An earlier analysis of approximately 550 of the donors reported about 290 Gb of sequence data and roughly 110 million unique TCR beta sequences from about 179 million T cells. About 280 gigabases of sequencing data and 70 million to 100 million unique TCR sequences made up an early release that covered roughly 670 HLA-typed donors. Of the roughly 430 genotyped donors, approximately 83% fell in the genetic ancestry cluster associated with self-reported Caucasian donors. The study aimed to test whether cataloging public T cell receptors could reveal signatures of past pathogen exposure. The T cell repertoires of around 670 subjects were profiled by immunosequencing and related to cytomegalovirus serostatus. A separate validation cohort of about 110 different subjects was used in addition to the 666-subject first cohort. To predict cytomegalovirus infection status, the study brought together high-throughput TCR immunosequencing, statistical association of individual TCRs with disease status, and machine learning. To study patterns of TCR occurrence, a later analysis re-analyzed previously published TCR beta repertoires from several hundred donors and added high-resolution HLA genotyping. Rather than using new phenotypic data, the later analysis identified candidate immune exposures from TCR beta sequences and from how often those sequences occurred across donors. An earlier analysis of 587 of the donors used high-throughput TCR beta sequencing to judge whether each TCR beta V gene segment behaved as functional or pseudogenic. Donor age, sex, ethnicity and CMV serostatus were compiled together with the repertoire data. In a later genetic analysis, genome-wide SNP genotypes for about three fifths of the roughly 670 donors were used, and that subset was treated as a discovery cohort. All discovery cohort repertoires had been generated using a single sequencing platform. Both class I and class II loci were covered by HLA typing, at four-digit resolution. The number of donors typed differed by locus, with roughly 620-630 for A, B, C, DRB1 and DQB1, around 500 for DQA1, approximately 580 for DPA1, and around 430 for DPB1. Because of strong linkage in the cohort, four or five DR-DQ haplotypes were treated as single units for association and clustering. Among roughly 400 genotyped donors of the cohort, an average of approximately 240,000 unique TCR beta nucleotide sequences was sequenced per donor, of which about 20% were non-productive. Beyond this particular receptor, the publication reports: In a later analysis, HLA-associated TCR beta chains showed more clonal expansion and lower generation probabilities than non-associated chains that were equally common. The only immune exposure information available for the cohort was CMV serostatus. Presence/absence analyses assumed roughly uniform sequencing depth across donors, an assumption that may not hold. The earlier analysis of approximately 540 of the donors excluded fewer than 20 rarely observed V segments, including chromosome 9 orphons, because counts were too low. Linkage disequilibrium might explain the correlated functional status among segregating V segments, but an unknown experimental factor could not be excluded. An earlier analysis of approximately 600 of the donors showed that most TCR beta V segments appeared in productive rearrangements either about 87% or about 30% of the time, which broadly matched IMGT annotations. A further reported finding was that TCR beta sequences accurately predicted the HLA-A and HLA-B alleles for most subjects in the first cohort. The study listed 164 TCR beta chains as associated with cytomegalovirus. At a false discovery rate of 0.05, a later analysis linked 16,000 or so TCR beta sequences to specific HLA alleles. While some public TCRs were present in many individuals, most TCR sequences turned up only very rarely across donors. The 87-base-pair reads could not distinguish some IMGT-functional V segments, including TRBV6-2 and TRBV6-3, so those segments were excluded. Because HLA typing was unavailable for some donors at each locus, only the typed subset was used in association tests. In a later genetic analysis, a missense DCLRE1C variant was associated with V-gene and J-gene trimming of TCR beta chains, and the association was replicated in an independent cohort. According to the authors, the approach could potentially be generalized to other disease states and immunological phenotypes. In a later analysis, several top co-occurrence clusters were reported to appear linked to parvovirus B19, influenza, CMV and Epstein-Barr virus. Compared with the roughly 600-donor mean, donors in an Asian-associated ancestry cluster had fewer N-insertions in productive TCRs, according to a later genetic analysis. In vitro tests confirmed that a few of the cytomegalovirus-associated TCR beta chains recognize cytomegalovirus antigens. The classifier was reported to diagnose cytomegalovirus status with high specificity and sensitivity in both the original cohort and the validation cohort. In a later analysis, most CMV-associated TCR beta chains were found to appear HLA-restricted, with HLA associations seemingly driven largely by CMV exposure. Strong co-occurrence of HLA alleles, especially DR and DQ, made assigning TCR associations to individual alleles difficult. This cohort had only TCR beta chains sequenced, and the lack of alpha or paired-chain data limited which features could be detected. A cluster of highly shared sequence variants was judged likely to be a technical artifact of the sequencing pipeline. A later analysis found that TCR association rates varied across HLA loci, with DRB1 alleles showing the most associated TCRs and HLA-C alleles the fewest.

In total, approximately 700 healthy bone marrow donors made up the cohort. Cohort members were all nominally healthy when sampled, although unrecorded immune exposures were likely present. The donor tested CMV seronegative and was one of the 352 seronegative cohort members. Each donor provided a peripheral blood sample, and peripheral blood mononuclear cells were used for TCR beta sequencing. The Qiagen DNeasy Blood Extraction Kit was used to extract genomic DNA from the blood cell samples. Regarding this clone: The target of this receptor is not known. Per-base quality was not reported, and no clone a single base away is much larger than it.

At the junction V is shortened by 1 base and J by 3 bases; bases outside the gene matches: 5. The CDR3, cysteine through phenylalanine, is 16 amino acids long. Kept here is only the CDR3 DNA, which spans 48 bases and is read in frame from base 1. The germline V gene supplies CDR1 SGHAT and CDR2 FQNNGV. The method was the immunoSEQ multiplex PCR assay. A mixture of 60 forward primers for TCR Vbeta segments and 13 reverse primers for TCR Jbeta segments was used in the multiplex PCR. The CDR3 region of rearranged TCR beta genes was amplified from genomic DNA by a multiplex PCR assay. On the Illumina HiSeq System, the amplified TCR beta libraries were sequenced as 87-base-pair reads. The published analysis was carried out like this. A later analysis counted about 80 million unique TCR beta chains across the 666 repertoires, and some 11 million of these chains were shared by at least two donors. To remove PCR and sequencing errors, raw reads were error-corrected and collapsed into unique sequences using a nearest-neighbor algorithm that merged closely related sequences. Alignment of CDR3 sequences to IMGT reference sequences was used to assign V, D and J gene segments. For a sequence to be retained, a match of at least six nucleotides was required to both a V gene segment and a J gene segment. Rearrangements were called productive when the CDR3 lacked stop codons and stayed in frame with V and J; all others were non-productive. Following IMGT convention, CDR3 was defined as the stretch from the second conserved V-encoded cysteine up to the conserved J-encoded phenylalanine. The earlier analysis of approximately 590 of the donors excluded any sequence lacking an unambiguous match to a single V gene segment. An earlier analysis of 550 to 650 of the donors classified V segments as functional when productive rearrangements were above 56.7% and as segregating when the standard deviation between donors was above 5%. A statistical classification framework was developed to diagnose cytomegalovirus status using the catalog of TCR beta chain sequences. V and J gene assignment, in a later analysis, came from comparing TCR nucleotide sequences with IMGT/GENE-DB human TR gene sequences. In a later analysis, CDR3 sequences and most-parsimonious VDJ recombination scenarios were assigned using the TCRdist pipeline. In a later analysis, each TCR beta chain was defined by its CDR3 amino acid sequence together with its V-gene family, and reads lacking a unique V-gene family were excluded. A later analysis removed several hundred highly shared, low-generation-probability nucleotide sequences to deal with suspected cross-contamination and a sequencing artifact. A later analysis calculated a clonal expansion index for each public chain from normalized within-repertoire ranks of inferred template counts. In a later analysis, generation probabilities were computed with a VDJ recombination model fitted to out-of-frame rearrangements, and the resulting probabilities were checked against IGoR. A later analysis scored TCR-TCR, TCR-HLA and TCR-CMV co-occurrence with hypergeometric tests, applying a repertoire-size bias correction to TCR pairs. A later analysis estimated false discovery rates by permuting HLA or CMV assignments 20 times. A later analysis grouped co-occurring TCRs with DBSCAN, adding TCRdist sequence similarity when clustering within HLA-allele-positive subsets. Co-occurrence clustering excluded repertoires with fewer than 30,000 or more than 120,000 public chains, plus five with anomalous nucleotide sharing. TCRdb provides this immuneACCESS table in a form limited to in-frame rearrangements. Some clones are lacking; in checked studies, under half of them reflect an unresolved V gene, and why the rest are absent is not known. From that table come the V and J calls and clone size; the DNA was used to work out D and trimming. The sample table shows around 130,000 clones, and roughly 78% are seen once. The ten biggest clones cover just over 2.5% of the sample.

The specimen sequenced was PBMCs. The chain is made from TRBV11-2 and TRBJ2-1; 8 junctional bases match TRBD2. This sequence was found in a man aged 25 to 40 in good health and CMV-seronegative. This receptor has the CDR3 CASSLGGGRYYNEQFF. The base sequence is TGTGCCAGCAGCTTAGGGGGCGGGAGGTACTACAATGAGCAGTTCTTC.